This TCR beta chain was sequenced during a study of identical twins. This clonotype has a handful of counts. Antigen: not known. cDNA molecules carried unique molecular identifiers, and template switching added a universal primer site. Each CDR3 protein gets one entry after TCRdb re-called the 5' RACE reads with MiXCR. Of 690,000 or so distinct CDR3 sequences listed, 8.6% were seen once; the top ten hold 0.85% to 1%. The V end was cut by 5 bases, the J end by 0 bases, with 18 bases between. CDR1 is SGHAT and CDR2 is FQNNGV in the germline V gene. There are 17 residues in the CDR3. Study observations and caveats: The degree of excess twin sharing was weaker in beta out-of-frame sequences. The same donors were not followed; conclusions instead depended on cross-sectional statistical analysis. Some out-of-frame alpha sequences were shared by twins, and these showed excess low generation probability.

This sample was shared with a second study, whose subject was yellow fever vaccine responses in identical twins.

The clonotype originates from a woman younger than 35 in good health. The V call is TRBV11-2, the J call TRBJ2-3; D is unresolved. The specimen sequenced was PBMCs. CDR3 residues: CASSPRLPLGSTDTQYF. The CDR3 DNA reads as TGTGCCAGCAGCCCCCGATTGCCGCTTGGAAGCACAGATACGCAGTATTTT.